This T cell receptor (beta chain) comes out of a study of blood T cells in healthy people across ages. In the study overall: Template-switching capture recovered about one barcoded beta molecule per two T cells. Study results and caveats: Roughly linear age-related decline in beta diversity appeared, significant by age 40. Comparison with aged donors showed that long-lived donors had more naive CD4+ cells and higher diversity. Without sorted subsets, naive and antigen-experienced compartments could not be conclusively compared.

Together with a sample-barcoded 5' primer, a J-beta primer mix was included in a second PCR lasting about 6 to 11 cycles. In TCRdb, the 5' RACE reads were re-called with MiXCR into one record per CDR3 protein. The sample lists 1.5 million or so distinct CDR3 sequences, approximately 39% occurring once. Germline V lookup: CDR1 SGHRS, CDR2 YFSETQ. V was cut by 2 bases and J by 3 bases, with 12 bases left in between. CDR3 length: 15 residues. As for this clonotype: What it binds is unknown.

Sequenced input: blood. The clonotype was recovered from a woman aged 18 to 35 in good health. The gene calls are TRBV5-1 and TRBJ2-1; D gene ambiguous. The CDR3 here is CASSFPQVGYNEQFF. DNA for the CDR3: TGCGCCAGCAGCTTCCCCCAGGTCGGCTACAATGAGCAGTTCTTC.